One T cell receptor (beta chain) is described in this entry. What it binds is unknown. The ends lost 3 bases at V and 5 bases at J; junction bases unmatched: 8. Germline V gene lookup returns CDR1 SGHVS and CDR2 FQNEAQ. The CDR3 is 16 residues long. Time point indicated: baseline, week 1 (first vaccination visit). The treatment here: pre-vaccination baseline after standard-of-care therapy. Each astrocytoma in the donors was new, WHO grade 3 or 4, IDH1-mutant and ATRX-lost. The source of the sample is a study of a mutant IDH1 vaccine in newly diagnosed glioma. As for the study in general: Treated individuals were 62.5% male and roughly 40% female, averaging about 42 years of age. Most had both radiotherapy and temozolomide beforehand; others had only one.

This table comes from immunoSEQ multiplex PCR, and its TCRdb copy is limited to in-frame clones, with some not included. The sample lists 98,000 or so clones, around 90% occurring once. Findings and caveats of the study: Researchers report vaccine-induced immune responses in just under 95% of patients.

This receptor was obtained from a woman aged 45-59 years with glioma. Sample: PBMCs, taken from a glioma patient treated with radiotherapy, temozolomide or both. The chain employs TRBV7-8 and TRBJ2-5; 11 bases map to TRBD2. CDR3 loop: CASSLTSGVLRETQYF. DNA of the CDR3: TGTGCCAGCAGCTTGACTAGCGGGGTACTCCGCGAGACCCAGTACTTC.